The 13 T cell receptor beta chains given below trace back to one sample, sequenced in a study of blood T cells in healthy people across ages. The use of a sample-barcoded 5' primer and a J-beta primer mix characterized a second PCR of about 6 to 11 cycles. TCRdb re-analysed the 5' RACE reads in MiXCR, keeping a single row per CDR3 protein. Altogether 850,000 to 1,300,000 distinct CDR3 sequences are present, around 45% being singletons, with the ten largest covering about 20%. Material for sequencing was blood. These receptors all come from a woman aged 60-75 years in good health.

The CDR3 here is CSVVGHSNTEAFF. Written as DNA, the CDR3 is TGCAGCGTTGTGGGACACTCGAACACTGAAGCTTTCTTT. This sequence joins TRBV29-1 and TRBJ1-1, with D perhaps matching TRBD1 (6 bases). V lost 4 bases, J lost 1 base, and 10 bases lay in between. The CDR3 covers 13 residues. Germline V gives CDR1 SQVTM, CDR2 ANQGSEA.

CDR3 loop: CASIGRRTAFTPNYGYTF. DNA of the CDR3: TGTGCCAGCATCGGCCGGAGGACGGCCTTTACCCCTAACTATGGCTACACCTTC. V gene TRBV6-1 combines with J gene TRBJ1-2; D is undetermined. This CDR3 has 18 amino acids. Germline V gene data show CDR1 as MNHNS and CDR2 as SASEGT. V dropped 7 bases and J dropped 0 bases, with 24 bases sitting between them.

This clonotype has just a few counts. The chain is built from TRBV4-2 and TRBJ2-7; D may be TRBD1 or TRBD2 (6 bases each). The CDR3 totals 16 residues. V gave up 1 base and J gave up 3 bases, with 16 bases separating them. Germline CDR1 and CDR2: LGHNA and YNFKEQ. The CDR3 coding sequence is TGTGCCAGCAGCCAAGCCCGGGCGGGGACAAACTACGAGCAGTACTTC. It codes for CASSQARAGTNYEQYF.

Worth noting for this clonotype: A clone one base away is much larger, so this may be a read error. The rearrangement uses TRBV20-1 and TRBJ2-1; 7 nucleotides line up with TRBD2. With V trimmed by 6 bases and J by 5 bases, 13 bases remained unmatched. The germline V gene has CDR1 DFQATT and CDR2 SNEGSKA (reference sequence). This CDR3 contains 15 residues. CDR3: CSAATGRAGNNEQFF. The CDR3 region has the DNA TGCAGTGCCGCCACGGGACGAGCGGGGAACAATGAGCAGTTCTTC.

V usage is TRBV6-5 and J usage is TRBJ2-1; TRBD2 agrees at 9 bases. J lost 6 bases, V lost 2 bases, and 8 bases had no gene match. Germline CDR1 reads MNHEY; CDR2 reads SVGAGI. The CDR3 has 16 amino acids. CDR3 DNA sequence: TGTGCCAGCAGTTACGCTGTAGCGGGAGTTATCAATGAGCAGTTCTTC. Its translation is CASSYAVAGVINEQFF.

The V call is TRBV11-2, the J call TRBJ2-7; D not certain. Germline-derived CDR1 and CDR2 are SGHAT and FQNNGV. The CDR3 totals 18 residues. V shed 0 bases and J shed 4 bases, with 22 bases lying between them. The CDR3 nucleotides read TGTGCCAGCAGCTTAGATGGCCCCGGTCAGACATCCTATTACGAGCAGTACTTC. It yields the protein CASSLDGPGQTSYYEQYF.

The chain uses TRBV5-1 and TRBJ2-7; D possibly corresponds to TRBD2 (6 bases). V lost 5 bases, J lost 2 bases, and 11 bases lay in between. CDR1 is SGHRS and CDR2 is YFSETQ in the germline V gene. This CDR3 spans 13 amino acids. CDR3 loop: CASRAWGAYEQYF. CDR3 in DNA: TGCGCCAGCAGAGCCTGGGGGGCCTACGAGCAGTACTTC.

There are a few counts of this clonotype. V gene TRBV29-1 combines with J gene TRBJ2-5, with 8 nucleotides matching TRBD1. The CDR3 is 13 residues long. Germline V gene sequence: CDR1 SQVTM, CDR2 ANQGSEA. The V and J ends lost 7 bases and 2 bases, in that order; junction bases with no gene match: 6. The CDR3, as DNA: TGCAGCGGGACAGGGTCGGGGCAAGAGACCCAGTACTTC. Translating gives CSGTGSGQETQYF.

J is TRBJ2-3 and V is TRBV30; 8 bases match TRBD2. The CDR3 length is 13 residues. The V and J ends lost 5 bases and 6 bases, in that order; junction bases with no gene match: 7. Germline loops: CDR1 GTSNPN, CDR2 SVGIG (reference sequence). CDR3: CAWGSGREDTQYF. The CDR3 DNA reads TGTGCCTGGGGCAGCGGGAGAGAGGATACGCAGTATTTT.

The rearrangement links TRBV18 to TRBJ2-7; D is ambiguous. In germline, CDR1 is KGHSH, CDR2 LQKENI. The CDR3 has 16 residues. V was pared by 4 bases and J by 5 bases, with 21 bases between. The CDR3 here is CASSLTRWKGSDEQYF. In nucleotides, the CDR3 is TGTGCCAGCTCACTGACAAGGTGGAAGGGATCGGACGAGCAGTACTTC.

V and J are TRBV28 and TRBJ2-5; 10 bases agree with TRBD2. The DNA end is a closer match to TRBJ2-7, so the J assignment may be wrong. Per the germline V gene, CDR1 is MDHEN and CDR2 is SYDVKM. This CDR3 region has 16 residues. The DNA for the CDR3 is TGTGCCAGCAGTTCCCACCTCGGGACTAGCGTATACGAGCAGTACTTC. The encoded protein is CASSSHLGTSVYEQYF.

The J gene is TRBJ2-6, the V gene TRBV11-3, with TRBD2 as a possible D gene (6 bases). This CDR3 contains 18 residues. Germline loops: CDR1 SGHNT, CDR2 YENEEA. Trimming left V 1 base short and J 1 base short, with 14 bases between. The CDR3 spells CASSLGMTRASGANVLTF. CDR3 nucleotide sequence: TGTGCCAGCAGCTTAGGGATGACTAGAGCTTCTGGGGCCAACGTCCTGACTTTC.

The rearrangement links TRBV27 to TRBJ2-1; 13 nucleotides match TRBD2. CDR1 is MNHEY and CDR2 is SMNVEV in the germline V gene (reference sequence). Trimming at V came to 5 bases and at J to 4 bases, leaving 8 bases not matched to a gene. This CDR3 has 17 amino acids. The chain's CDR3 is CASSPLGLAGAYNEQFF. The CDR3 coding sequence is TGTGCCAGCAGTCCTTTAGGACTAGCGGGAGCTTACAATGAGCAGTTCTTC.